The clone carrying this TCR beta chain appeared a few times. The sample originates from a study of cytomegalovirus exposure and HLA in healthy donors. The PCR made use of 60 Vbeta and 13 Jbeta primers. The assay was immunoSEQ multiplex PCR, and TCRdb's table has in-frame clones only and misses some. Among 210,000 or so clones, 85% were seen once, and the ten largest hold roughly 0.22%. This CDR3 has 16 residues. Germline V lookup: CDR1 ENHRY, CDR2 SYGVKD. V was pared by 11 bases and J by 2 bases, with 17 bases of the junction left unmatched. This chain joins TRBV10-3 and TRBJ2-7; 8 bases are shared with TRBD1. The material sequenced was PBMCs. This receptor was identified in a girl aged 2 to 9 in good health and CMV-seronegative. CDR3 amino acids: CAASASGTGYTYEQYF. DNA for the CDR3: TGTGCCGCCTCCGCCTCCGGGACAGGATATACCTACGAGCAGTACTTC.